The present entry profiles one T cell receptor beta chain with its context. Its antigen remains undetermined. Within one base of it there is no much larger clone, and no base qualities were kept. The record originates from a study of T cells in localized non-small cell lung cancer (TCRdb year 2020). Looking at the study overall: T cell repertoires of 200 to 300 early-stage NSCLC patients were analyzed, with tumors being compared against uninvolved tumor-adjacent lungs. NSCLC patients had a mean age of approximately 72 years, and fewer than 150 were male and around 99 female. The cohort consisted of 236 treatment-naive NSCLC patients whose localized lung tumors had been resected. What the research found in general, with its limitations: A median of 57 of the top 100 tumor clones turned up in the paired uninvolved adjacent lung, and some 27 of those clones also ranked among the top 100 of that same adjacent lung. Higher T cell density in blood was associated with longer overall survival, whereas higher clonality in adjacent lung was associated with shorter survival. Because multi-region tumor sequencing was not done, intratumor heterogeneity could not be ruled out. Uninvolved tumor-adjacent lung showed the highest T cell clonality, higher than tumor, which suggests more focused antigenic responses in the adjacent lung. Because the study design was exploratory, TCR variables were selected using unadjusted p-values without false-discovery rate correction.

V is pared back by 6 bases and J by 0 bases, with 3 bases lying between the germline termini. Including the terminal cysteine and phenylalanine, the CDR3 comprises 13 residues. Only CDR3 DNA remains: 39 bases, in frame from the first base. From a lookup of the germline V gene, CDR1 and CDR2 are SGHDN and FVKESK. At diagnosis, tumor, uninvolved tumor-adjacent lung and peripheral blood were collected and then preserved as a mix of FFPE and fresh-frozen material. Blood samples were analyzed as peripheral blood mononuclear cells for TCR repertoire profiling. The immunoSEQ Assay was used to sequence TCR beta CDR3 regions from DNA. The original methods were these. T cell density was computed as TCR beta template counts normalized to usable DNA estimated by amplifying housekeeping genes. Richness was estimated using the preseqR package, with extrapolation to 400,000 templates for PBMC samples and to 120,000 templates for tissue samples. Clonality was taken to be one minus Pielou's evenness. Tissue-enriched TCRs were identified by differential abundance testing using productive amino-acid clonotypes, minimum total count 5 and alpha 0.1. The Jaccard Index and the Morisita Overlap Index were used to measure repertoire overlap between compartments. TCR beta CDR3s were clustered by GLIPH together with public tetramer-defined viral CDR3s, and at least three viral sequences plus V-gene enrichment were required for viral motifs. This immuneACCESS table, as held by TCRdb, lists in-frame sequences with V and J called but not all clones. Of the missing ones, under half trace to an unresolved V gene in checked studies; the others have no known cause. V and J calls plus clone size are reproduced from that table; the DNA served to infer D and trimming. In all, the sample holds tens of thousands of clones, and around 83% of those were seen once. In total, the top ten clones hold almost 8% of the sample.

The source material was PBMCs, sampled before any cancer treatment. The clonotype comes from a man between 40 and 69 years old with stage II lung adenocarcinoma. The rearranged segments are TRBV14 and TRBJ2-6; the D gene is not confidently resolved. The CDR3 is CASRDSGANVLTF. The DNA sequence is given as TGTGCCAGCAGGGACTCTGGGGCCAACGTCCTGACTTTC.